The rows below give T cell receptor beta chains drawn from one sample of a study of T cell repertoires in cytomegalovirus infection. TCRdb re-analysed the reads in MiXCR, keeping a single row per CDR3 protein. The table has around 900,000 distinct CDR3 sequences, about a third seen once. These TCRs' antigens remain unknown. The specimen was cultured CD8+ T cells from PBMCs, collected from culture after CMV antigen stimulation. These receptors were taken from a human donor in good health (CMV status not recorded). Some clones in this sample may be carry-over from other donors' samples. CDR3s include the opening cysteine and the closing phenylalanine or tryptophan. The order of the fields is J gene, D gene, V gene, CDR3 protein. The D gene is left open where the match is weak.

J gene: TRBJ2-5
D gene: TRBD1
V gene: TRBV10-3
CDR3 protein: CAIAGTGIETQYF

J gene: TRBJ2-1
D gene: NA
V gene: TRBV27
CDR3 protein: CASSFRQPARYNEQFF

J gene: TRBJ2-7
D gene: NA
V gene: TRBV2
CDR3 protein: CASSEIEVPRYF

J gene: TRBJ2-1
D gene: TRBD2
V gene: TRBV5-6
CDR3 protein: CASSLVQGAGRLYNEQFF

J gene: TRBJ1-5
D gene: TRBD1
V gene: TRBV23-1
CDR3 protein: CASSPSGTGTYISGNQPQHF

J gene: TRBJ1-1
D gene: NA
V gene: TRBV6-2/TRBV6-3
CDR3 protein: CASSSGRSVTEAFF

J gene: TRBJ2-1
D gene: NA
V gene: TRBV20-1
CDR3 protein: CSARGSRSNEQFF

J gene: TRBJ2-7
D gene: TRBD1
V gene: TRBV19
CDR3 protein: CASSSPRDRDYEQYF

J gene: TRBJ2-6
D gene: TRBD1
V gene: TRBV28
CDR3 protein: CASTYTGTGVYSGANVLTF

J gene: TRBJ2-2
D gene: TRBD1
V gene: TRBV6-1
CDR3 protein: CASSEAPGQGSGELFF

J gene: TRBJ1-2
D gene: TRBD1
V gene: TRBV28
CDR3 protein: CASSSRDRGPSNYGYTF

J gene: TRBJ1-2
D gene: TRBD1
V gene: TRBV15
CDR3 protein: CATSAAPGQELYGYTF

J gene: TRBJ1-2
D gene: NA
V gene: TRBV7-6
CDR3 protein: CASSYGEGANYGYTF

J gene: TRBJ1-1
D gene: NA
V gene: TRBV4-3
CDR3 protein: CASSQSLWSGRTEAFF

J gene: TRBJ2-3
D gene: TRBD2
V gene: TRBV4-1
CDR3 protein: CASSQKGRLAGGPKTPDTQYF

J gene: TRBJ1-2
D gene: TRBD1
V gene: TRBV7-9
CDR3 protein: CASNPTGGNGYTF

J gene: TRBJ2-5
D gene: TRBD2
V gene: TRBV10-3
CDR3 protein: CAISDTSGGFQETQYF

J gene: TRBJ1-3
D gene: NA
V gene: TRBV6-1
CDR3 protein: CASSESPPASGNTIYF

J gene: TRBJ2-1
D gene: TRBD2
V gene: TRBV20-1
CDR3 protein: CSASGGAGDEQFF

J gene: TRBJ2-3
D gene: NA
V gene: TRBV15
CDR3 protein: CATSRPFIASTDTQYF

J gene: TRBJ2-6
D gene: NA
V gene: TRBV5-4
CDR3 protein: CASSWGVSSGANVLTF

J gene: TRBJ2-3
D gene: TRBD2
V gene: TRBV6-4
CDR3 protein: CASSDVAGGSTDTQYF

J gene: TRBJ1-2
D gene: TRBD1
V gene: TRBV27
CDR3 protein: CASRGGREGGYTF

J gene: TRBJ2-1
D gene: TRBD2
V gene: TRBV6-5
CDR3 protein: CASSYSSYPAGGGHNEQFF

J gene: TRBJ1-2
D gene: NA
V gene: TRBV24-1
CDR3 protein: CATSDGESDGYTF

J gene: TRBJ2-1
D gene: NA
V gene: TRBV10-3
CDR3 protein: CAISETSSAGVQFF

J gene: TRBJ1-2
D gene: NA
V gene: TRBV27
CDR3 protein: CASSFYRDYGYTF